What follows describes a single T cell receptor beta chain. CDR1 is SEHNR, CDR2 FQNEAQ, per germline (reference sequence). The junction had 3 bases not matched to a gene; V was cut back by 3 bases and J by 3 bases. The CDR3 is 15 residues long. The source of the sample is a study of OX40 agonist ivuxolimab in advanced cancers. Repertoires were generated with immunoSEQ multiplex PCR, while TCRdb's copy carries only in-frame clones and drops some. The repertoire holds tens of thousands of clones, 65% to 90% seen once, with 5.5% to 7% in the top ten. The sequencing used CD4+ or CD8+ T cells sorted from blood, collected in a trial of the OX40 agonist ivuxolimab. This chain connects TRBV7-9 to TRBJ2-3; 10 bases are shared with TRBD2. This receptor was obtained from an adult with an advanced solid tumor such as melanoma, head and neck, liver or kidney cancer. CDR3 sequence (DNA): TGTGCCAGCAGCTTGGTAGCGGGAGGTACAGATACGCAGTATTTT. Its translation: CASSLVAGGTDTQYF.